This T cell receptor (beta chain) was sequenced in a study of blood T cells in healthy people across ages. Per the germline V gene, CDR1 is SGHNT and CDR2 is YENEEA. Trimming took 1 base from V and 7 from J, leaving 14 bases between them. The CDR3 extends over 15 amino acids. For the second PCR, which ran for roughly 7 to 11 cycles, a sample-barcoded 5' primer and a J-beta primer mix were used. From the 5' RACE reads, TCRdb called clonotypes with MiXCR, one entry per CDR3 protein. The sample lists 550,000 to 800,000 distinct CDR3 sequences, 32% occurring once. This clonotype was detected many times. What was sequenced was blood. The rearrangement uses TRBV11-3 and TRBJ2-1, with D perhaps TRBD2 (5 bases). This sequence originates from a woman at least 80 years old in good health. The CDR3 DNA reads TGTGCCAGCAGCTTAGGCGGCGGGTTCCTAAATGAGCAGTTCTTC. It specifies CASSLGGGFLNEQFF.